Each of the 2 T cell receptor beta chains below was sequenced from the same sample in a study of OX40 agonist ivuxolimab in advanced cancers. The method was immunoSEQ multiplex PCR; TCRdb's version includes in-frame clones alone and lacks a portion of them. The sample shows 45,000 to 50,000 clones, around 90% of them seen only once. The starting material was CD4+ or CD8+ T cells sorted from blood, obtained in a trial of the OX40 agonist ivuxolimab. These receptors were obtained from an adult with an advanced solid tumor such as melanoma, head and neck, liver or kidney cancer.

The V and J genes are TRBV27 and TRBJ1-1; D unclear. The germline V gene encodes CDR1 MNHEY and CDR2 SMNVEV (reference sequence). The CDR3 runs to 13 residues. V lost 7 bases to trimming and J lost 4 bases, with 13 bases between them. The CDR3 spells CASINLLRTEAFF. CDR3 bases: TGTGCCAGCATAAACCTCTTGCGCACTGAAGCTTTCTTT.

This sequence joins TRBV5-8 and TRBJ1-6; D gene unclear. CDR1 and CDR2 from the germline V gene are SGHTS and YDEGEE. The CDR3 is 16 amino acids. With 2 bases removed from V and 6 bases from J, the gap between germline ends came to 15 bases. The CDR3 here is CASSFFAFAPNSPLHF. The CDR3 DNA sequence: TGTGCCAGCAGCTTTTTCGCCTTTGCCCCTAATTCACCCCTCCACTTT. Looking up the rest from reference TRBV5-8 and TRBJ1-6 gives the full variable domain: EAGVTQSPTHLIKTRGQQATLRCSPISGHTSVYWYQQALGLGLQFLLWYDEGEERNRGNFPPRFSGRQFPNYSSELNVNALELEDSALYLCASSFFAFAPNSPLHFGNGTRLTVT.